The 26 T cell receptor beta chains given below trace back to one sample, sequenced in a study of CD8+ T cells in alopecia areata. Sequencing templates came from extracted RNA that was reverse transcribed into cDNA. Only in-frame clones appear in the TCRdb table, and some are missing; sequencing was by immunoSEQ multiplex PCR. Here the sample spans 150,000 to 180,000 clones, 40% to 60% being singletons. The source material was CD8+ T cells sorted from blood, sampled at week 0. All receptors derive from a human donor with alopecia areata.

The chain joins TRBV25-1 to TRBJ1-5; D may be TRBD1 (6 bases). V dropped 3 bases and J dropped 0 bases, with 9 bases sitting between them. Germline lookup yields CDR1 MGHDK and CDR2 SYGVNS. The CDR3 consists of 15 residues. The CDR3 spells CASSEDSNSNQPQHF. Written as DNA, the CDR3 is TGTGCCAGCAGTGAGGACAGTAATAGCAATCAGCCCCAGCATTTT.

The chain combines TRBV5-1 with TRBJ2-1; D uncertain. This CDR3 spans 16 amino acids. From germline, CDR1 is SGHRS and CDR2 YFSETQ. V dropped 0 bases and J dropped 0 bases, with 10 bases sitting between them. CDR3: CASSLGRESSYNEQFF. CDR3 in DNA: TGCGCCAGCAGCTTGGGGAGAGAGAGCTCCTACAATGAGCAGTTCTTC.

V is TRBV9 and J is TRBJ1-5; D gene uncertain. In germline, CDR1 is SGDLS, CDR2 YYNGEE. The V and J ends lost 2 bases and 7 bases respectively, with 16 bases between them. The CDR3 extends over 15 amino acids. CDR3 coding DNA: TGTGCCAGCAGCGTCGGTGTGGAAGTCTTCCAGCCCCAGCATTTT. The encoded protein is CASSVGVEVFQPQHF.

This clone was counted once. At one of its ends the junction is not consistent with the germline gene, which may arise from a read error. The chain joins TRBV6-6 to TRBJ1-2, with D possibly matching TRBD1 (6 bases). The length of the CDR3 is 15 residues. Germline CDR1 reads MNHNY; CDR2 reads SVGAGI (reference sequence). The CDR3 here is CASSESKGVNYGYTF. CDR3 coding DNA: TGCGCCAGCAGTGAGTCAAAGGGGGTGAACTATGGCTACACCTTC.

This clone was detected a few times. CDR3 nucleotides: TGCAGCGTTGAATGGCTAGCGGGGGAGAGCTCCTACAATGAGCAGTTCTTC. This codes for CSVEWLAGESSYNEQFF. V and J are TRBV29-1 and TRBJ2-1, with TRBD2 matching over 10 bases. V trimming: 2 bases; J trimming: 0 bases; junction bases outside the gene matches: 7. The CDR3 contains 17 residues. Per germline, CDR1 SQVTM and CDR2 ANQGSEA.

This sequence joins TRBV30 and TRBJ1-1, with D maybe TRBD1 (5 bases). The CDR3 is 13 amino acids. The germline CDR1 and CDR2 sequences are GTSNPN and SVGIG (reference sequence). Trimming took 4 bases from V and 2 from J, leaving 11 bases between them. In DNA form, the CDR3 reads TGTGCCTGGACCCTGACAGTTAACACTGAAGCTTTCTTT. Its protein is CAWTLTVNTEAFF.

The V gene is TRBV5-6, the J gene TRBJ2-2; D is perhaps TRBD1 or TRBD2 (6 bases each). The CDR3 extends over 14 amino acids. Germline-derived CDR1 and CDR2 are SGHDT and YYEEEE. V gave up 4 bases and J gave up 6 bases, with 13 bases separating them. CDR3 region: CASSHNGGAGELFF. The CDR3 bases are TGTGCCAGCAGCCACAACGGGGGCGCCGGGGAGCTGTTTTTT.

The V call is TRBV29-1, the J call TRBJ1-1; 7 bases fit TRBD1. The length of the CDR3 is 13 residues. V was clipped by 4 bases and J by 1 base; unmatched bases: 3. CDR1 and CDR2 from the germline V gene are SQVTM and ANQGSEA. The CDR3 protein is CSVGTGQNTEAFF. CDR3 nucleotide sequence: TGCAGCGTTGGGACAGGACAGAACACTGAAGCTTTCTTT.

In its sample, this clone was seen a few times. This chain connects TRBV10-2 to TRBJ1-4; a weak D match, TRBD1 (5 bases). This CDR3 region has 15 residues. Germline CDR1 and CDR2: WSHSY and SAAADI. The V gene lost 3 bases and the J gene lost 3 bases, with 11 bases spanning the gap. The CDR3 protein is CASSDRDVPNEKLFF. The CDR3 DNA follows: TGCGCCAGCAGTGACCGGGACGTCCCTAATGAAAAACTGTTTTTT.

The gene calls are TRBV7-9 and TRBJ1-2, with D possibly TRBD1 on 6 matching bases. Looked up from germline, CDR1 is SEHNR and CDR2 is FQNEAQ (reference sequence). Trimming stripped 7 bases from V and 7 bases from J, with 22 bases between. The CDR3 runs 15 residues. CDR3 bases: TGTGCCAGCACATATTCCGAACAGGGAAAGGGTGGCTACACCTTC. It yields the protein CASTYSEQGKGGYTF.

This clone has a handful of counts. The V and J genes are TRBV29-1 and TRBJ1-1; TRBD1 might be the D (5 bases). The CDR3 has 11 residues. Trimming removed 5 bases from V and 5 bases from J, with 9 bases in between. Germline assignment: CDR1 SQVTM and CDR2 ANQGSEA. CDR3 amino acids: CSVNQGTEAFF. As DNA, the CDR3 is TGCAGCGTTAATCAGGGAACTGAAGCTTTCTTT.

This clone was observed once. V is TRBV5-6 and J is TRBJ2-6, with 8 bases that match TRBD1. Germline V gene sequence: CDR1 SGHDT, CDR2 YYEEEE. The CDR3 loop spans 13 amino acids. With 1 base clipped from V and 15 bases from J, the junction kept 6 bases outside the gene matches. The CDR3 spells CASSLRQGADLTF. In nucleotides, the CDR3 is TGTGCCAGCAGCTTGAGGCAGGGGGCTGACCTGACTTTC.

The chain has TRBV11-2 and TRBJ1-4; unclear D gene. The CDR3 sequence is 14 residues long. The germline gives CDR1 SGHAT, CDR2 FQNNGV. Trimming stripped 3 bases from V and 4 bases from J, with 9 bases between. The CDR3 spells CASSLNNLNEKLFF. In nucleotides, the CDR3 is TGTGCCAGCAGCTTGAACAACCTTAATGAAAAACTGTTTTTT.

The chain's CDR3 is CASSTTGNIHEQYF. In DNA form, the CDR3 reads TGCGCCAGCAGCACGACAGGGAATATCCACGAGCAGTACTTC. The rearrangement links TRBV5-1 to TRBJ2-7, with 7 bases identical to TRBD1. The J segment lost 5 bases and the V segment lost 4 bases, leaving 9 bases of the junction unmatched. The CDR3 sequence is 14 residues long. From germline, CDR1 is SGHRS and CDR2 YFSETQ.

The chain carries TRBV4-3 and TRBJ1-2; D gene unclear. The germline V gene encodes CDR1 LGHNA and CDR2 YSLEER. With 0 bases removed from V and 4 bases from J, the gap between germline ends came to 9 bases. This CDR3 region has 14 residues. CDR3 bases: TGCGCCAGCAGCCAAGATGGAGGACTCTATGGCTACACCTTC. It is translated as CASSQDGGLYGYTF.

Concerning this clone itself: The sample has other DNA sequences that encode this CDR3 too. The chain is built from TRBV9 and TRBJ2-6, with D hard to call. The CDR3 spans 15 residues. Germline CDR1 is SGDLS and CDR2 is YYNGEE. The V and J ends lost 0 bases and 3 bases respectively, with 7 bases between them. The CDR3 sequence is CASSVGASGANVLTF. The CDR3 coding sequence is TGTGCCAGCAGCGTAGGGGCGAGTGGGGCCAACGTCCTGACTTTC.

This clone was seen a few times. This chain joins TRBV4-3 and TRBJ2-3; no definite D call. The CDR3 extends over 11 amino acids. The V gene lost 8 bases and the J gene lost 6 bases, with 9 bases spanning the gap. Germline V gives CDR1 LGHNA, CDR2 YSLEER. CDR3 sequence: CASGESDTQYF. The CDR3, as DNA: TGCGCCAGCGGCGAATCGGATACGCAGTATTTT.

The rearrangement joins TRBV6-6 to TRBJ2-5; TRBD2 might be the D (6 bases). The CDR3 sequence is 14 residues long. V was trimmed by 2 bases and J by 2 bases, leaving 9 bases between them. Germline V gives CDR1 MNHNY, CDR2 SVGAGI (reference sequence). CDR3 residues: CASSYVGTQETQYF. In nucleotides, the CDR3 is TGTGCCAGCAGTTACGTAGGGACTCAAGAGACCCAGTACTTC.

The CDR3: CASSRTRDTYYGYTF. CDR3 nucleotide sequence: TGTGCCAGCAGTAGAACCCGGGACACTTACTATGGCTACACCTTC. The V and J genes are TRBV11-2 and TRBJ1-2; D perhaps matches TRBD1 (6 bases). V gave up 6 bases and J gave up 3 bases, with 17 bases separating them. The CDR3 loop spans 15 amino acids. Germline V lookup: CDR1 SGHAT, CDR2 FQNNGV.

This clone was seen more than once but under ten times. CDR3 nucleotides: TGCGCCAGCAGCACCAAGACCGGGACAGGCTACGAGCAGTACTTC. Translated, it gives CASSTKTGTGYEQYF. The chain combines TRBV5-1 with TRBJ2-7; the match to TRBD1 covers 8 bases. The CDR3 consists of 15 residues. V lost 4 bases to trimming and J lost 3 bases; unmatched junction nucleotides: 9. Germline-derived CDR1 and CDR2 are SGHRS and YFSETQ.

V is TRBV2 and J is TRBJ2-1, with 8 bases matching TRBD1. The V gene's germline CDR1 is SNHLY and CDR2 FYNNEI. Unmatched junction bases numbered 3, after V lost 6 bases and J lost 2 bases. The CDR3 covers 14 residues. CDR3 sequence: CASRGQGPYNEQFF. The CDR3 nucleotides read TGTGCCAGCAGAGGACAGGGACCCTACAATGAGCAGTTCTTC.

The CDR3 DNA sequence: TGTGCCAGCAGTAAAAGACCGGAGGAGAGGTTCTTC. Translation: CASSKRPEERFF. J is TRBJ2-1 and V is TRBV2, with D perhaps matching TRBD2 (5 bases). This CDR3 comprises 12 residues. The V end lost 5 bases, the J end lost 15 bases, and 17 bases lay between the germline ends. The germline V gene encodes CDR1 SNHLY and CDR2 FYNNEI.

Points on this clone: At the DNA level, this CDR3 is encoded by other sequences in the same sample as well. The chain combines TRBV4-3 with TRBJ2-2, with D possibly matching TRBD2 (6 bases). The germline V gene encodes CDR1 LGHNA and CDR2 YSLEER. V lost 1 base and J 4 bases, leaving 7 bases between the germline ends. The CDR3 spans 14 residues. The CDR3 bases are TGCGCCAGCAGCCAAGTCGGGGGCACCGGGGAGCTGTTTTTT. Its protein product is CASSQVGGTGELFF.

This sequence joins TRBV6-1 and TRBJ1-1; the D is unclear. Trimming cost V 8 bases and J 7 bases, with 11 bases left between them. The CDR3 length is 11 residues. Looked up from germline, CDR1 is MNHNS and CDR2 is SASEGT. CDR3 DNA sequence: TGTGCCAGCTCCGAAATACGTGAAGCTTTCTTT. This encodes CASSEIREAFF.

This chain joins TRBV25-1 and TRBJ1-1; TRBD1 might be the D (5 bases). This CDR3 is 13 amino acids long. V was shortened by 6 bases and J by 1 base, with 9 bases between the two germline ends. CDR1 is MGHDK, CDR2 SYGVNS, per germline. As DNA, the CDR3 is TGTGCCAGCAGGGGGGATGGGAACACTGAAGCTTTCTTT. It specifies CASRGDGNTEAFF.

This chain links TRBV7-2 with TRBJ2-1; D is undetermined. This CDR3 contains 13 residues. The V gene lost 5 bases and the J gene lost 7 bases, with 12 bases spanning the gap. The germline V gene encodes CDR1 SGHTA and CDR2 FQGNSA. The CDR3 reads CASSQNVGNEQFF. In nucleotides, the CDR3 is TGTGCCAGCAGCCAAAACGTGGGGAATGAGCAGTTCTTC.